A selection of T cell receptor beta chains follows, all from one sample in a study of blood T cell repertoires in COVID-19. The assay was immunoSEQ multiplex PCR, and TCRdb's table has in-frame clones only and misses some. The data contain around 170,000 clones, 86% of them seen just once; the ten biggest clones take up more than 7.5%. The source material was PBMCs or T cells enriched from blood (not recorded which). The receptors were sampled from a woman aged 25 to 39 who had recovered from COVID-19. CDR3s leave out the opening cysteine and the closing phenylalanine or tryptophan. Fields, in order: CDR3 protein, J gene, V gene.

CDR3 protein: ASSKERPGKVREQY
J gene: TRBJ2-7
V gene: TRBV21-1

CDR3 protein: ASSAQALASPETQY
J gene: .
V gene: TRBV11-2

CDR3 protein: ASSPARDRVSGANVLT
J gene: TRBJ2-6
V gene: TRBV28

CDR3 protein: ASSRTRIYEQY
J gene: TRBJ2-7
V gene: TRBV3-1/TRBV3-2

CDR3 protein: ATSEPDSPYGYT
J gene: TRBJ1-2
V gene: TRBV24-1

CDR3 protein: ATSDRDSLYEQY
J gene: TRBJ2-7
V gene: TRBV24-1

CDR3 protein: ASSQEVGTGGQPQH
J gene: TRBJ1-5
V gene: TRBV4-2

CDR3 protein: ASSVDRLTYGNTIY
J gene: TRBJ1-3
V gene: TRBV9

CDR3 protein: ASRQGPCSYSGNTIY
J gene: TRBJ1-3
V gene: TRBV2

CDR3 protein: ASSFFGGTNYGYT
J gene: TRBJ1-2
V gene: TRBV27

CDR3 protein: ASSTYKRPCYGYT
J gene: TRBJ1-2
V gene: TRBV21-1

CDR3 protein: ASRGLVGETQY
J gene: TRBJ2-5
V gene: TRBV28

CDR3 protein: ASSIWTGGETQY
J gene: TRBJ2-5
V gene: TRBV28

CDR3 protein: ASSISGSGQGGYT
J gene: TRBJ1-2
V gene: TRBV19

CDR3 protein: ASSFLRYGYT
J gene: TRBJ1-2
V gene: TRBV28